The next 5 T cell receptor beta chains were all read from a single sample in a study of technical replicates of blood from several donors. Some clones are missing from TCRdb's copy, which holds only in-frame ones; the method was immunoSEQ multiplex PCR. This table has about 100,000 clones, almost 96% appearing once. Input material: T cells isolated from PBMCs. All receptors derive from a human donor in good health.

V and J are TRBV6-4 and TRBJ1-2, with a possible D match to TRBD1 (5 bases). The CDR3 loop spans 15 amino acids. Germline V gene data show CDR1 as MRHNA and CDR2 as SNTAGT. Trimming left V 3 bases short and J 1 base short, with 12 bases between. CDR3 sequence reads: CASSEYGGDNYGYTF. CDR3 nucleotide sequence: TGTGCCAGCAGTGAATACGGGGGAGATAACTATGGCTACACCTTC.

The chain joins TRBV6-6 to TRBJ2-7; 12 bases fit TRBD2. Germline V CDR1 and CDR2: MNHNY, SVGAGI (reference sequence). This CDR3 is built from 15 residues. After removal of 6 bases from V and 2 bases from J, the junction contained 5 bases not matched to a gene. The CDR3 reads CASSQRTSGTYEQYF. DNA of the CDR3: TGTGCCAGCAGCCAACGGACTAGCGGGACCTACGAGCAGTACTTC.

The chain employs TRBV15 and TRBJ1-5; 10 bases are a match to TRBD1. Germline-derived CDR1 and CDR2 are LNHNV and YYDKDF (reference sequence). V was pared by 0 bases and J by 6 bases, with 5 bases of the junction left unmatched. The length of the CDR3 is 16 residues. CDR3 in amino acids: CATSRDRQGARQPQHF. In nucleotides, the CDR3 is TGTGCCACCAGCAGAGATCGACAGGGGGCTCGTCAGCCCCAGCATTTT.

The chain recombines TRBV19 with TRBJ2-7; 9 bases are shared with TRBD1. Germline V gene lookup returns CDR1 LNHDA and CDR2 SQIVND (reference sequence). The CDR3 extends over 14 amino acids. V was pared by 4 bases and J by 3 bases, with 4 bases of the junction left unmatched. Written as DNA, the CDR3 is TGTGCCAGTAGTACGGGGACAGGGCTCTACGAGCAGTACTTC. Translation gives CASSTGTGLYEQYF.

J is TRBJ2-5 and V is TRBV5-1, with a tentative D call TRBD1 (5 bases). The ends were cut back, 1 base at V and 1 base at J, with 11 bases in the middle. The CDR3 has 15 amino acids. Germline V lookup: CDR1 SGHRS, CDR2 YFSETQ. CDR3 coding DNA: TGCGCCAGCAGCTTGTTAGGGGCACCCCAAGAGACCCAGTACTTC. It translates to CASSLLGAPQETQYF.